This T cell receptor beta chain derives from a study of HIV-infected patients and healthy controls. Study as a whole: No general T-cell lymphocytopenia was present, and per-chain CDR3 totals resembled those of controls.

V lost 0 bases and J 6 bases, leaving 12 bases between the germline ends. From germline, CDR1 is SQVTM and CDR2 ANQGSEA. CDR3 length: 14 residues. At least ten counts were recorded for this clonotype. Follow-up blood was drawn about 14 weeks, roughly three months, after antiretroviral therapy began. No cell fractionation was done, so the repertoire covers all unsorted peripheral blood T cells. Approximately 500 ng RNA was reverse transcribed with alpha and beta constant-region primers. Alpha and beta chain libraries were made separately by chain-specific third strand synthesis with multiplexing indices. A single primer pair per chain amplified all rearrangements, with per-molecule barcodes. A 12-nucleotide barcode per molecule came from two concatenated random hexamers added pre-amplification. TCRdb re-called the 5' RACE reads with MiXCR, one entry per CDR3 protein. The table has roughly 18,000 distinct CDR3 sequences, 7.5% to 10% seen once; the top ten hold 20% to 25%.

This chain connects TRBV29-1 to TRBJ2-1; D not certain. This TCR was sampled from an adult with HIV infection. The starting material was blood, obtained during antiretroviral therapy. The CDR3 DNA follows: TGCAGCGTTGAAGATCTTCGGCAGCCCAATGAGCAGTTCTTC. Protein product: CSVEDLRQPNEQFF.